Listed here are 30 T cell receptor beta chains from one sample, sequenced in a study of cytomegalovirus exposure and HLA in healthy donors. The PCR employed 60 Vbeta primers together with 13 Jbeta primers. Method: immunoSEQ multiplex PCR; TCRdb's copy keeps in-frame clones and lacks some. This sample has over 30,000 clones, with roughly 67% found just once. Input material: PBMCs. These receptor sequences come from a middle-aged man in good health and CMV-seropositive.

This chain joins TRBV19 and TRBJ2-1; D may be TRBD2 (6 bases). The V gene's germline CDR1 is LNHDA and CDR2 SQIVND (reference sequence). With 5 bases removed from V and 3 bases from J, the gap between germline ends came to 14 bases. This CDR3 region has 15 residues. The CDR3 DNA reads as TGTGCCAGTAGTGACCATAGCGGCCTCTACAATGAGCAGTTCTTC. Its protein product is CASSDHSGLYNEQFF.

The chain is built from TRBV11-2 and TRBJ2-3, with 8 bases lining up with TRBD2. This CDR3 region has 15 residues. Germline assignment: CDR1 SGHAT and CDR2 FQNNGV. The trim removed 6 bases at V and 4 bases at J, leaving 9 bases unmatched. The chain's CDR3 is CASSFKPGGSDTQYF. DNA of the CDR3: TGTGCCAGCAGTTTCAAGCCGGGGGGGTCAGATACGCAGTATTTT.

The rearrangement links TRBV27 to TRBJ1-6; 8 nucleotides align to TRBD1. The CDR3 extends over 16 amino acids. With 6 bases clipped from V and 0 bases from J, the junction kept 4 bases outside the gene matches. From germline, CDR1 is MNHEY and CDR2 SMNVEV (reference sequence). The CDR3 sequence: CASSGGTGSYNSPLHF. The CDR3, as DNA: TGTGCCAGCAGCGGGGGGACAGGCTCCTATAATTCACCCCTCCACTTT.

This clone was picked up a small number of times. This sequence joins TRBV11-2 and TRBJ1-4; maybe TRBD1 (6 bases). The CDR3 is made up of 15 amino acids. Germline V gene sequence: CDR1 SGHAT, CDR2 FQNNGV. V shed 4 bases and J shed 3 bases, with 12 bases lying between them. CDR3 bases: TGTGCCAGCAGCTCGGGGGGGCGGCCTAATGAAAAACTGTTTTTT. As protein: CASSSGGRPNEKLFF. Full variable domain (outside the CDR3, taken from reference TRBV11-2 and TRBJ1-4): EAGVAQSPRYKIIEKRQSVAFWCNPISGHATLYWYQQILGQGPKLLIQFQNNGVVDDSQLPKDRFSAERLKGVDSTLKIQPAKLEDSAVYLCASSSGGRPNEKLFFGSGTQLSVL.

The V call is TRBV25-1, the J call TRBJ1-6; no reliable D call. CDR3 size: 15 residues. Germline V gene lookup returns CDR1 MGHDK and CDR2 SYGVNS. The germline V and J ends were trimmed by 1 base and 6 bases, with 10 bases remaining between them. The CDR3 coding sequence is TGTGCCAGCAGTGAATTGAGGGAGGGTAATTCACCCCTCCACTTT. This encodes CASSELREGNSPLHF.

This clone was found once. The chain joins TRBV29-1 to TRBJ1-2; D possibly corresponds to TRBD1 (5 bases). Between the trimmed V and J ends, which lost 6 bases and 4 bases, there was a span of 18 bases. In germline, CDR1 is SQVTM, CDR2 ANQGSEA. The CDR3 loop spans 14 amino acids. This CDR3 reads CSVRDFPAPYGYTF. CDR3 in DNA: TGCAGCGTGCGGGACTTTCCAGCCCCCTATGGCTACACCTTC.

This clone turned up a few times. CDR3 sequence: CASSLDRVDIQYF. The CDR3 nucleotides read TGTGCCAGCAGCTTGGACAGGGTGGACATTCAGTACTTC. This chain links TRBV5-4 with TRBJ2-4; D perhaps matches TRBD1 (6 bases). Germline CDR1 reads SGHNT; CDR2 reads YYREEE (reference sequence). The CDR3 sequence is 13 residues long. The V and J ends lost 0 bases and 8 bases respectively, with 9 bases between them.

V is TRBV6-6 and J is TRBJ2-2; D call uncertain. The CDR3 is 15 amino acids. CDR1 and CDR2 from the germline V gene are MNHNY and SVGAGI (reference sequence). V was pared by 0 bases and J by 4 bases, with 9 bases between. The chain's CDR3 is CASSYSNRATGELFF. CDR3 DNA sequence: TGTGCCAGCAGTTACTCTAACAGAGCCACCGGGGAGCTGTTTTTT.

The CDR3 loop reads CASGFARTSGETQYF. In nucleotides, the CDR3 is TGTGCTAGTGGTTTTGCCAGGACTAGCGGCGAGACCCAGTACTTC. This chain joins TRBV12-5 and TRBJ2-5; 10 bases map to TRBD2. CDR1 is LGHNT and CDR2 is FRNRAP in the germline V gene. J gave up 5 bases and V 3 bases, and 6 bases lay outside the gene matches. The CDR3 length is 15 residues.

V and J are TRBV28 and TRBJ1-5, with D hard to call. This CDR3 comprises 16 residues. Germline V CDR1 and CDR2: MDHEN, SYDVKM. V was clipped by 3 bases and J by 1 base, with 13 bases between them. CDR3 coding DNA: TGTGCCAGCAGTTTCCCCGGGGTCATAAGCAATCAGCCCCAGCATTTT. Its protein product is CASSFPGVISNQPQHF.

The rearrangement joins TRBV5-1 to TRBJ2-7, with TRBD1 matching over 7 bases. This CDR3 is built from 14 residues. Per germline, CDR1 SGHRS and CDR2 YFSETQ. J lost 2 bases, V lost 3 bases, and 5 bases had no gene match. CDR3 sequence reads: CASSSAGTAYEQYF. The CDR3, as DNA: TGCGCCAGCAGCTCAGCCGGGACAGCCTACGAGCAGTACTTC. The whole variable domain, filled in from reference TRBV5-1 and TRBJ2-7, reads KAGVTQTPRYLIKTRGQQVTLSCSPISGHRSVSWYQQTPGQGLQFLFEYFSETQRNKGNFPGRFSGRQFSNSRSEMNVSTLELGDSALYLCASSSAGTAYEQYFGPGTRLTVT.

V gene TRBV6-1 combines with J gene TRBJ2-7; 12 bases map to TRBD1. The CDR3 loop spans 15 amino acids. In germline, CDR1 is MNHNS, CDR2 SASEGT. V dropped 10 bases and J dropped 5; count of bases not matched to a gene: 12. CDR3 region: CATGLVGTGGDEQYF. CDR3 sequence (DNA): TGTGCCACCGGACTCGTGGGGACAGGGGGCGACGAGCAGTACTTC.

V usage is TRBV18 and J usage is TRBJ1-5; TRBD1 agrees at 8 bases. Germline CDR1 reads KGHSH; CDR2 reads LQKENI. There are 16 residues in the CDR3. V was pared by 4 bases and J by 2 bases, with 7 bases of the junction left unmatched. DNA for the CDR3: TGTGCCAGCTCACAAATCGGACAGGGCGGCAATCAGCCCCAGCATTTT. This encodes CASSQIGQGGNQPQHF.

This clone was seen only a few times. The V and J genes are TRBV28 and TRBJ1-5; the D is unclear. The germline CDR1 and CDR2 sequences are MDHEN and SYDVKM. The CDR3 loop spans 17 amino acids. Trimming cost V 0 bases and J 5 bases, with 17 bases left between them. As DNA, the CDR3 is TGTGCCAGCAGTTTATGGTCATCGGAGCACTCACATCAGCCCCAGCATTTT. Translation gives CASSLWSSEHSHQPQHF.

This clone has more than one count but fewer than ten. The gene calls are TRBV14 and TRBJ1-2; the match to TRBD1 covers 10 bases. Germline CDR1 is SGHDN and CDR2 is FVKESK. The V segment lost 6 bases and the J segment 8 bases; nucleotides outside the gene matches: 12. This CDR3 region has 15 residues. This CDR3 is CASSRGGGQGSGYTF. CDR3 DNA: TGTGCCAGCAGTCGAGGGGGGGGACAGGGGAGCGGCTACACCTTC. Using reference TRBV14 and TRBJ1-2 for the parts outside the CDR3, the full variable domain is EAGVTQFPSHSVIEKGQTVTLRCDPISGHDNLYWYRRVMGKEIKFLLHFVKESKQDESGMPNNRFLAERTGGTYSTLKVQPAELEDSGVYFCASSRGGGQGSGYTFGSGTRLTVV.

This sequence joins TRBV7-9 and TRBJ2-2, with TRBD1 as a possible D gene (5 bases). The CDR3 has 14 amino acids. The V end lost 2 bases, the J end lost 4 bases, and 8 bases lay between the germline ends. CDR1 and CDR2 (germline): SEHNR, FQNEAQ (reference sequence). CDR3 DNA sequence: TGTGCCAGCAGCTTACAGGGAATCACCGGGGAGCTGTTTTTT. Translation: CASSLQGITGELFF.

The chain has TRBV5-6 and TRBJ2-2, with 7 bases aligning to TRBD2. The CDR3 is 14 residues long. J lost 7 bases, V lost 4 bases, and 7 bases had no gene match. Germline-derived CDR1 and CDR2 are SGHDT and YYEEEE. CDR3 sequence reads: CASSLGRGIGELFF. The CDR3 DNA sequence: TGTGCCAGCAGCCTCGGGCGGGGGATCGGGGAGCTGTTTTTT.

The rearrangement joins TRBV18 to TRBJ1-3; 7 bases match TRBD1. The CDR3 contains 16 residues. The V gene's germline CDR1 is KGHSH and CDR2 LQKENI. Trimming removed 6 bases from V and 0 bases from J; junction bases left unmatched: 8. Written as DNA, the CDR3 is TGTGCCAGCTCTCCGGGACAGATCACCTCTGGAAACACCATATATTTT. Amino acids: CASSPGQITSGNTIYF.

The chain carries TRBV6-1 and TRBJ2-2, with D maybe TRBD1 (6 bases). The CDR3 extends over 13 amino acids. V was pared by 6 bases and J by 6 bases, with 11 bases between. The germline V gene encodes CDR1 MNHNS and CDR2 SASEGT. The DNA for the CDR3 is TGTGCCAGCAGGGGTACAGGGTCCGGGGAGCTGTTTTTT. It yields the protein CASRGTGSGELFF.

The chain carries TRBV6-4 and TRBJ2-7, with 7 bases that match TRBD2. Unmatched junction bases numbered 8, after V lost 5 bases and J lost 1 base. Germline V gives CDR1 MRHNA, CDR2 SNTAGT. The CDR3 runs 15 residues. The CDR3 region has the DNA TGTGCCAGCAGTCGAGACCCGGGGGGTTCCTACGAGCAGTACTTC. This gives the protein CASSRDPGGSYEQYF.

This clone has only a few counts. The J gene is TRBJ2-5, the V gene TRBV6-6, with 8 bases matching TRBD2. The junction had 9 bases not matched to a gene; V was cut back by 7 bases and J by 5 bases. CDR3 length: 14 residues. Per the germline V gene, CDR1 is MNHNY and CDR2 is SVGAGI (reference sequence). This CDR3 is CASTLRGGSETQYF. In DNA form, the CDR3 reads TGTGCCAGCACCCTCCGGGGGGGATCGGAGACCCAGTACTTC.

This sequence joins TRBV7-2 and TRBJ2-3, with a possible D match to TRBD2 (6 bases). The CDR3 covers 17 residues. Germline V gene sequence: CDR1 SGHTA, CDR2 FQGNSA. The V and J ends lost 4 bases and 1 base respectively, with 18 bases between them. CDR3 amino acids: CASSWTGRTGGTDTQYF. The CDR3, as DNA: TGTGCCAGCAGCTGGACGGGTCGCACGGGGGGCACAGATACGCAGTATTTT.

The chain has TRBV19 and TRBJ2-1; a possible D gene is TRBD2 (6 bases). Trimming removed 1 base at V and 3 bases at J, with 7 bases between. The germline CDR1 and CDR2 sequences are LNHDA and SQIVND (reference sequence). The CDR3 covers 14 residues. CDR3 DNA: TGTGCCAGTAGTATAGGCGGGGTCTACAATGAGCAGTTCTTC. Translated, it gives CASSIGGVYNEQFF.

The V and J genes are TRBV4-1 and TRBJ2-7; 8 bases match TRBD1. The CDR3 loop spans 15 amino acids. Germline V CDR1 and CDR2: MGHRA, YSYEKL. The V segment lost 0 bases and the J segment 7 bases; nucleotides outside the gene matches: 8. CDR3 bases: TGCGCCAGCAGCCAAGAATCGAAAGGGACAGGTGAGCAGTACTTC. Protein: CASSQESKGTGEQYF.

The CDR3 DNA reads as TGTGCCGGAGGGACAGGGGGGACCTACGAGCAGTACTTC. It encodes CAGGTGGTYEQYF. The rearrangement links TRBV2 to TRBJ2-7; 11 nucleotides align to TRBD1. This CDR3 is built from 13 residues. The V gene end was trimmed by 11 bases and the J gene end by 2 bases; junction bases not matched to a gene: 5. Germline V gene lookup returns CDR1 SNHLY and CDR2 FYNNEI.

This clone was observed a handful of times. The chain joins TRBV11-3 to TRBJ2-3; 9 bases map to TRBD2. CDR1 SGHNT and CDR2 YENEEA come from the germline V gene. This CDR3 region has 17 residues. Trimming at V came to 4 bases and at J to 2 bases, leaving 10 bases not matched to a gene. The CDR3 here is CASSSPPAGGLTDTQYF. Here the CDR3 DNA reads TGTGCCAGCAGCTCCCCCCCAGCGGGGGGACTCACAGATACGCAGTATTTT.

The rearrangement joins TRBV4-2 to TRBJ1-3; 7 bases match TRBD1. The V and J ends lost 0 bases and 1 base, in that order; junction bases with no gene match: 15. The CDR3 spans 20 residues. Looked up from germline, CDR1 is LGHNA and CDR2 is YNFKEQ. CDR3: CASSQDPRLTGHDSGNTIYF. DNA of the CDR3: TGTGCCAGCAGCCAAGACCCGCGATTGACAGGGCATGATTCTGGAAACACCATATATTTT.

The V gene is TRBV2, the J gene TRBJ1-1; 8 bases match TRBD1. There are 13 residues in the CDR3. The V and J ends lost 6 bases and 5 bases, in that order; junction bases with no gene match: 5. Germline CDR1 is SNHLY and CDR2 is FYNNEI. CDR3 coding DNA: TGTGCCAGCAGAGCGACAGGGGCAACTGAAGCTTTCTTT. Amino acid sequence: CASRATGATEAFF.

The genes are TRBV28 and TRBJ1-1, with D perhaps TRBD1 (6 bases). Trimming removed 5 bases from V and 1 base from J, with 17 bases in between. The CDR3 extends over 16 amino acids. The V gene's germline CDR1 is MDHEN and CDR2 SYDVKM. CDR3 region: CASSPHPTGRNTEAFF. CDR3 bases: TGTGCCAGCAGTCCACACCCGACAGGCAGGAACACTGAAGCTTTCTTT. The variable domain in full, completed from reference TRBV28 and TRBJ1-1, reads DVKVTQSSRYLVKRTGEKVFLECVQDMDHENMFWYRQDPGLGLRLIYFSYDVKMKEKGDIPEGYSVSREKKERFSLILESASTNQTSMYLCASSPHPTGRNTEAFFGQGTRLTVV.

The chain is built from TRBV5-5 and TRBJ2-6, with D hard to call. Trimming removed 0 bases from V and 0 bases from J, with 4 bases in between. This CDR3 has 15 amino acids. The V gene's germline CDR1 is SGHKS and CDR2 YYEKEE (reference sequence). The CDR3 DNA follows: TGTGCCAGCAGCTTGGGGCCCTCTGGGGCCAACGTCCTGACTTTC. Translated, it gives CASSLGPSGANVLTF.